One sample yielded the 22 T cell receptor beta chains listed below, sequenced in a study of T cells in women clearing cervical HPV infection. TCRdb keeps only in-frame clones here, not all; method: immunoSEQ multiplex PCR. The table lists about 30,000 clones. What was sequenced was blood buffy coat. Receptors originate from a woman aged 18-69 years with a cervical HPV16 infection that either progressed to CIN3+ or cleared (not recorded which).

Points on this clone: Coverage ceases 3 residues before the CDR3 finishes, and the germline J gene fills in the end. This chain uses TRBV20-1 with TRBJ2-7; 8 bases are shared with TRBD1. The CDR3 contains 15 residues. Germline V lookup: CDR1 DFQATT, CDR2 SNEGSKA (reference sequence). The junction had 16 bases not matched to a gene; V was cut back by 6 bases and J by 6 bases. The CDR3 reads CSAPRTGGFIREQYF. Incomplete CDR3 DNA: TGCAGTGCACCGCGAACAGGGGGGTTCATTCGCGAG.

Note on this clone: The observed sequence ends 3 residues before the CDR3 terminus, with the missing tail filled in from the germline J gene. The chain links TRBV5-1 to TRBJ2-1; 7 nucleotides agree with TRBD2. The germline gives CDR1 SGHRS, CDR2 YFSETQ. The CDR3 totals 16 residues. The V and J ends lost 6 bases and 2 bases, in that order; junction bases with no gene match: 11. The CDR3 bases that were read are TGCGCCAGCACCCAAGACTACAGCGGGACCTACAATGAG. Protein sequence: CASTQDYSGTYNE. The full CDR3 is CASTQDYSGTYNEQFF.

Notes on this clone: The read finishes 3 residues shy of the CDR3 end, and the germline J gene is used to complete it. The V gene is TRBV5-1, the J gene TRBJ2-5; the D gene is possibly TRBD1 (7 bases). V was cut by 4 bases and J by 4 bases, with 23 bases left in between. Germline CDR1 is SGHRS and CDR2 is YFSETQ. This CDR3 is 17 amino acids long. CDR3 amino acids: CASSHPIRQGGLETQYF. Incomplete CDR3 DNA: TGCGCCAGCAGCCACCCGATTCGACAGGGAGGATTAGAGACC.

In regard to this clone: The DNA ends 3 residues before the CDR3 does, and the rest of the CDR3 is filled in from the germline J gene. The V gene is TRBV7-9, the J gene TRBJ2-7; D is perhaps TRBD2 (6 bases). CDR3 length: 13 amino acids. Trimming stripped 7 bases from V and 0 bases from J, with 10 bases between. CDR1 and CDR2 from the germline V gene are SEHNR and FQNEAQ (reference sequence). The CDR3 loop is CASNGGRSYEQYF. CDR3 DNA (partial): TGTGCCAGCAACGGGGGTCGCTCCTACGAG.

As regards this clone: The sequence runs out 3 residues before the end of the CDR3; the remainder is reconstructed from the germline J gene. The chain employs TRBV7-3 and TRBJ1-1; TRBD1 is a possible D gene (5 bases). The CDR3 contains 15 residues. The ends were cut back, 2 bases at V and 4 bases at J, with 14 bases in the middle. CDR1 SGHTA and CDR2 FQGTGA come from the germline V gene. CDR3 DNA, as far as it was read: TGTGCCAGCAGCTTATTGGGGGGGGGTTTCACTGAA. Translating gives CASSLLGGGFTE. The CDR3 as a whole reads CASSLLGGGFTEAFF.

On this clone itself: Read data end 3 residues before the CDR3 end; the end is taken from the germline J gene. This sequence joins TRBV2 and TRBJ1-1, with D uncertain. The CDR3 runs to 13 residues. Germline lookup yields CDR1 SNHLY and CDR2 FYNNEI. CDR3 bases read: TGTGCCAGCAGTCCCCAAACCCGGACGGGG. Protein sequence: CASSPQTRTG. The complete CDR3 protein is CASSPQTRTGAFF.

The CDR3 loop is CASSFGLAGGVGELFF. CDR3 DNA (partial): TGTGCCAGCAGCTTCGGACTAGCGGGAGGGGTAGGGGAG. V gene TRBV7-3 combines with J gene TRBJ2-2; 15 nucleotides line up with TRBD2. The read falls 3 residues short of the CDR3 end, and the missing part is taken from the germline J gene. Germline V gene data show CDR1 as SGHTA and CDR2 as FQGTGA. The V segment lost 3 bases and the J segment 8 bases; nucleotides outside the gene matches: 4. This CDR3 comprises 16 residues.

Of note for this clone: The read ends 3 residues shy of where the CDR3 ends; the end is completed using the germline J gene. The J gene is TRBJ1-2, the V gene TRBV19; the D is unclear. Per germline, CDR1 LNHDA and CDR2 SQIVND (reference sequence). This CDR3 comprises 18 residues. The CDR3 reads CASSPATSGVSSYNDYTF. The part of the CDR3 DNA that was read is TGTGCCAGTAGTCCTGCGACTAGCGGGGTTAGCTCCTACAATGAC.

CDR3 sequence: CASILGPGMNTEAFF. CDR3 bases read: TGTGCCAGCATTCTGGGGCCAGGGATGAACACTGAA. V gene TRBV5-5 combines with J gene TRBJ1-1, with a tentative D call TRBD1 (5 bases). The read comes to an end 3 residues before the CDR3 does, leaving the germline J gene to fill in the end. The germline V gene encodes CDR1 SGHKS and CDR2 YYEKEE (reference sequence). This CDR3 comprises 15 residues. V was trimmed by 6 bases and J by 0 bases, leaving 15 bases between them.

With regard to this clone: The read gets to within 3 residues of the CDR3 end, and the germline J gene fills in the rest. The chain joins TRBV10-3 to TRBJ2-1; no reliable D call. Per the germline V gene, CDR1 is ENHRY and CDR2 is SYGVKD. Between the trimmed V and J ends, which lost 6 bases and 0 bases, there was a span of 12 bases. The CDR3 sequence is 15 residues long. The sequenced part of the CDR3 DNA is TGTGCCATCAGAGCATACTATAGCTCCTACAATGAG. This gives the protein CAIRAYYSSYNE. The whole CDR3 is CAIRAYYSSYNEQFF.

With respect to this clone: Read sequence stops 3 residues before the CDR3 end, and the germline J gene provides the missing end. This chain connects TRBV24-1 to TRBJ2-5, with TRBD1 matching over 8 bases. CDR1 is KGHDR and CDR2 is SFDVKD in the germline V gene. With V trimmed by 3 bases and J by 2 bases, 16 bases remained unmatched. The length of the CDR3 is 19 residues. CDR3 DNA (partial): TGTGCCACCAGTGATCTTACCGGGACAGGAAAGACTATACAAGAGACC. Translated, it gives CATSDLTGTGKTIQET. The whole CDR3 sequence is CATSDLTGTGKTIQETQYF.

For this clone: The read stops 3 residues short of the end of the CDR3; the missing end is completed from the germline J gene. The chain employs TRBV19 and TRBJ1-4; D might be TRBD1 (6 bases). There are 14 residues in the CDR3. CDR1 is LNHDA and CDR2 is SQIVND in the germline V gene (reference sequence). The V gene lost 6 bases and the J gene lost 5 bases, with 13 bases spanning the gap. The DNA read from the CDR3 is TGTGCCAGTAGGATGGACAGACAAAATGAAAAA. Its protein is CASRMDRQNEK. The CDR3 reads in full as CASRMDRQNEKLFF. Filled out from reference TRBV19 and TRBJ1-4, the complete variable domain reads DGGITQSPKYLFRKEGQNVTLSCEQNLNHDAMYWYRQDPGQGLRLIYYSQIVNDFQKGDIAEGYSVSREKKESFPLTVTSAQKNPTAFYLCASRMDRQNEKLFFGSGTQLSVL.

Concerning this clone itself: The sequenced fragment ends 3 residues before the CDR3 boundary, so the rest is inferred from the germline J gene. This chain joins TRBV5-1 and TRBJ1-2; 10 bases map to TRBD1. CDR1 is SGHRS and CDR2 is YFSETQ in the germline V gene. CDR3 size: 14 residues. Trimming took 0 bases from V and 5 from J; bases not matched to a gene: 1. CDR3 region: CASSLGDRGYGYTF. The sequenced CDR3 bases are TGCGCCAGCAGCTTGGGGGACAGGGGTTATGGC.

Notes on this clone: The CDR3 goes on 3 residues after the read ends, and that part is filled in from the germline J gene. The J gene is TRBJ2-2, the V gene TRBV5-4, with D possibly matching TRBD2 (6 bases). The CDR3 totals 16 residues. CDR1 and CDR2 (germline): SGHNT, YYREEE (reference sequence). V lost 0 bases and J 1 base, leaving 10 bases between the germline ends. This CDR3 reads CASSLARTMNTGELFF. The part of the CDR3 DNA that was read is TGTGCCAGCAGCTTGGCACGGACTATGAACACCGGGGAG.

Turning to this clone: Read data end 3 residues before the CDR3 end; the end is taken from the germline J gene. This chain uses TRBV4-1 with TRBJ2-3, with TRBD2 matching over 10 bases. The CDR3 loop spans 16 amino acids. Trimming removed 0 bases from V and 5 bases from J; junction bases left unmatched: 5. CDR1 is MGHRA and CDR2 is YSYEKL in the germline V gene. This CDR3 reads CASSQDLAGAGDTQYF. The sequenced part of the CDR3 DNA is TGCGCCAGCAGCCAAGATCTAGCGGGAGCTGGAGATACG.

A word on this clone: With the read ending 3 residues before the CDR3 end, the germline J gene is used to fill in that end. The rearrangement uses TRBV7-8 and TRBJ1-2; D unresolved. Germline V gives CDR1 SGHVS, CDR2 FQNEAQ. V was shortened by 5 bases and J by 7 bases, with 14 bases between the two germline ends. The CDR3 spans 13 residues. Partial CDR3 DNA: TGTGCCAGCAGCCCCGTGGAGGCGGTTGGC. As protein: CASSPVEAVG. The full CDR3 protein is CASSPVEAVGYTF.

About this clone itself: The read halts 3 residues ahead of the CDR3 end, with the missing end drawn from the germline J gene. The rearrangement links TRBV5-4 to TRBJ2-3, with D perhaps TRBD2 (6 bases). CDR3 length equals 15 residues. Per germline, CDR1 SGHNT and CDR2 YYREEE (reference sequence). CDR3 residues: CASSPGGGDQETQYF. Partial CDR3 DNA: TGTGCCAGCAGCCCCGGGGGTGGAGACCAAGAGACG.

On this clone itself: The read terminates 3 residues before the CDR3 end, so the remaining end is supplied by the germline J gene. This chain links TRBV19 with TRBJ2-1; TRBD2 aligns across 7 bases. V lost 3 bases to trimming and J lost 3 bases; unmatched junction nucleotides: 5. Germline V gene lookup returns CDR1 LNHDA and CDR2 SQIVND (reference sequence). The CDR3 consists of 15 residues. The CDR3 bases that were read are TGTGCCAGTAGTATTCTTCTAGCGGTCTACAATGAG. It yields the protein CASSILLAVYNE. The complete CDR3 sequence is CASSILLAVYNEQFF.

Concerning this clone itself: The read comes to an end 3 residues before the CDR3 does, leaving the germline J gene to fill in the end. The genes are TRBV7-2 and TRBJ1-2, with D hard to call. CDR1 SGHTA and CDR2 FQGNSA come from the germline V gene. The CDR3 contains 11 residues. CDR3 DNA (partial): TGTGCCAGCAGCTCCTACTACGAC. It translates to CASSSYYD. The CDR3 as a whole reads CASSSYYDYTF.

Worth noting for this clone: The sequenced fragment ends 3 residues before the CDR3 boundary, so the rest is inferred from the germline J gene. J is TRBJ1-2 and V is TRBV5-1, with 7 bases lining up with TRBD1. The CDR3 runs 14 residues. CDR1 and CDR2 (germline): SGHRS, YFSETQ. J lost 2 bases, V lost 2 bases, and 3 bases had no gene match. CDR3 amino acids: CASSFRQGNYGYTF. Incomplete CDR3 DNA: TGCGCCAGCAGCTTTAGACAGGGCAACTATGGC.

For this clone: The read finishes 3 residues shy of the CDR3 end, and the germline J gene is used to complete it. The V gene is TRBV13, the J gene TRBJ2-5, with D tentatively TRBD1 (8 bases). The germline V gene has CDR1 PRHDT and CDR2 FYEKMQ (reference sequence). The CDR3 has 19 residues. Deletions cut 5 bases from V and 0 bases from J, with 25 bases between. Partial CDR3 DNA: TGTGCCAGCAGCATAACGACAGGGGACTACTTTACCGACCAAGAGACC. This codes for CASSITTGDYFTDQET. The entire CDR3 reads CASSITTGDYFTDQETQYF.

Worth noting for this clone: The DNA ends 3 residues before the CDR3 does, and the rest of the CDR3 is filled in from the germline J gene. The chain recombines TRBV24-1 with TRBJ2-7; weak D call: TRBD1 (5 bases). V shed 4 bases and J shed 0 bases, with 9 bases lying between them. This CDR3 has 14 residues. Per the germline V gene, CDR1 is KGHDR and CDR2 is SFDVKD. CDR3 bases read: TGTGCCACCAGTGACCCAGGGCACTCCTACGAG. Translating it yields CATSDPGHSYE. In full, the CDR3 reads CATSDPGHSYEQYF.